The rows below give T cell receptor beta chains drawn from one sample of a study of T cells after yellow fever vaccination. TCRdb processed the 5' RACE reads anew with MiXCR; each CDR3 protein has one entry. Here the sample spans 500,000 to 650,000 distinct CDR3 sequences, around an eighth being singletons. Sequenced material: PBMCs, taken on the day of the yellow fever booster vaccination. The receptors were gathered from a man aged 25 to 40 who received the YFV17D yellow fever vaccine. The CDR3 runs from the conserved cysteine through the conserved F or W. The D gene is left open where the match is weak. Size tells how often a clone was seen (once, few, many) or the class of an expanded clone, and some rows leave it out.

12	TRBJ2-5	TRBV9	few	TRBD2	TGTGCCAGCAGCGATCGGGAGGGGACCCAGTACTTC	CASSDREGTQYF
15	TRBJ1-3	TRBV9	-	-	TGTGCCAGCAGCGTAGCTATGCACTCTGGAAACACCATATATTTT	CASSVAMHSGNTIYF
16	TRBJ2-1	TRBV12-3/TRBV12-4	-	TRBD2	TGTGCTGAGGGGGCTAGCGGGACGAGCTCCTACAATGAGCAGTTCTTC	CAEGASGTSSYNEQFF
15	TRBJ2-3	TRBV20-1	-	-	TGCAGTGCTAGTCCCCGGGACGGTCCTCTCGGTACGCAGTATTTT	CSASPRDGPLGTQYF
13	TRBJ1-2	TRBV12-3/TRBV12-4	-	-	TGTGCCAGCAGTTCGACAGGACTCTATGGCTACACCTTC	CASSSTGLYGYTF
15	TRBJ2-7	TRBV7-9	-	TRBD2	TGTGCCAGCAGCTTGGCACTAGCGGGGACCTACGAGCAGTACTTC	CASSLALAGTYEQYF
15	TRBJ2-3	TRBV7-2	-	TRBD2	TGTGCCAGCAGCATAGCGGGAGGCGGCACAGATACGCAGTATTTT	CASSIAGGGTDTQYF
14	TRBJ1-5	TRBV12-3/TRBV12-4	few	TRBD1	TGTGCCAGCAGTTTGGACAGGGTAAGGCAGCCCCAGCATTTT	CASSLDRVRQPQHF
16	TRBJ2-2	TRBV4-3	-	-	TGCGCCAGCAGCCAAGATCTCCTCGGGAACACCGGGGAGCTGTTTTTT	CASSQDLLGNTGELFF
15	TRBJ2-5	TRBV27	many	TRBD2	TGTGCCAGCAGCCAATTCGCTAGCGGCCAAGAGACCCAGTACTTC	CASSQFASGQETQYF
15	TRBJ2-1	TRBV20-1	-	-	TGCAGTGCTAGAGATACGTCCTCTCTGAACAATGAGCAGTTCTTC	CSARDTSSLNNEQFF
14	TRBJ2-7	TRBV7-9	-	TRBD1	TGTGCCAGCAGCGGAGTCAGGGGGTCCTACGAGCAGTACTTC	CASSGVRGSYEQYF
12	TRBJ1-1	TRBV5-1	many	-	TGCGCCAGCAGCTTGAACCAAGCTGAAGCTTTCTTT	CASSLNQAEAFF
14	TRBJ2-2	TRBV2	many	-	TGTGCCAGCAGTGAACAACAGGGTCACGGGGAGCTGTTTTTT	CASSEQQGHGELFF
15	TRBJ2-2	TRBV7-2	many	-	TGTGCCAGCAGACTCAATTGGGGGGTTTCCGGGGAGCTGTTTTTT	CASRLNWGVSGELFF
13	TRBJ2-7	TRBV7-9	few	TRBD1	TGTGCCAGCAGCCGACAGGGGTTCAACGAGCAGTACTTC	CASSRQGFNEQYF
13	TRBJ2-5	TRBV20-1	few	TRBD2	TGCAGTGCTTTCGTGACTAGCGAGGAGACCCAGTACTTC	CSAFVTSEETQYF
14	TRBJ1-4	TRBV20-1	-	-	TGCAGTGCTAGAGTTTTGGGTCTGAATGAAAAACTGTTTTTT	CSARVLGLNEKLFF
14	TRBJ2-5	TRBV20-1	-	TRBD2	TGCAGTGCACGACTAGCGGGAAGCTCGGAGACCCAGTACTTC	CSARLAGSSETQYF
13	TRBJ2-7	TRBV28	-	-	TGTGCCAGCAGTTATATGGGACACAACGAGCAGTACTTC	CASSYMGHNEQYF
16	TRBJ2-2	TRBV12-3/TRBV12-4	-	-	TGTGCCAGCGGGACCACAGGGCATGGTTACACCGGGGAGCTGTTTTTT	CASGTTGHGYTGELFF
16	TRBJ2-3	TRBV29-1	few	-	TGCAGCGTTGAAGAAAGGGGAGGGGGCGTCGGAGATACGCGGTATTTT	CSVEERGGGVGDTRYF
16	TRBJ2-3	TRBV7-8	-	-	TGTGCCAGCAGCTTCGCCCCGAGTGCAGGGGACTGGAGGCAGTATTTT	CASSFAPSAGDWRQYF
13	TRBJ1-1	TRBV3-1	once	-	TGTGCCAGCAGTTCTCTGGGGGGCACTGAAGCTTTCTTT	CASSSLGGTEAFF
14	TRBJ2-1	TRBV29-1	-	-	TGCAGCGTTGTAGTATGGGGGTCCTACAATGAGCAGTTCTTC	CSVVVWGSYNEQFF
15	TRBJ2-3	TRBV10-2	-	-	TGCGCCAGCAACCCCGGGACCCGTCGGTTTGATACGCAGTATTTT	CASNPGTRRFDTQYF